This TCR beta chain was documented in a study of molecular identifiers for immune sequencing clone quantification. Sorting captured naive CD8 T cells as CD8+CD4-CCR7+CD45RA+. Previously described methods with listed TCR primers produced the bulk TCR libraries. TCRdb re-analysed the PCR reads in MiXCR, keeping a single row per CDR3 protein. The sample carries hundreds of thousands of distinct CDR3 sequences, approximately 24% recorded once. The CDR3 has 15 amino acids. CDR1 is LNHDA, CDR2 SQIVND, per germline (reference sequence). V was clipped by 5 bases and J by 7 bases; unmatched bases: 9. Sequenced input: naive CD8+ T cells from blood, with Jurkat cell RNA spiked in. Subset specified: FACS-sorted CD8+CD4-CCR7+CD45RA+ naive T cells. The receptor's source is a human donor in good health. Some libraries in this study had Jurkat cell RNA spiked in. The rearrangement uses TRBV19 and TRBJ2-2; 8 nucleotides align to TRBD2. CDR3 amino acids: CASSWSSGLSGELFF. The CDR3 DNA is TGTGCCAGTAGTTGGTCTAGCGGGTTGAGCGGGGAGCTGTTTTTT.